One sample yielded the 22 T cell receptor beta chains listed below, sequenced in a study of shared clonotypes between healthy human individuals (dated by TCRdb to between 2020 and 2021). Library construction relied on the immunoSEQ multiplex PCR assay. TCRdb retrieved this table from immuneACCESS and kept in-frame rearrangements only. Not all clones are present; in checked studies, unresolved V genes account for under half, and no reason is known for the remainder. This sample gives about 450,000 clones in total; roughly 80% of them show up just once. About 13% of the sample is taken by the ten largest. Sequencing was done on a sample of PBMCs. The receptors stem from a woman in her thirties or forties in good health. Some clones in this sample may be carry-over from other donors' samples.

The DNA of the CDR3 is TGTGCCAGCAGCTTGGGAGTGGGCTCCTACAATGAGCAGTTCTTC. It is translated as CASSLGVGSYNEQFF. The rearrangement joins TRBV5-4 to TRBJ2-1; D not resolved. The V and J ends lost 0 bases and 0 bases respectively, with 7 bases between them. CDR3 length equals 15 residues. Germline values: CDR1 SGHNT, CDR2 YYREEE (reference sequence).

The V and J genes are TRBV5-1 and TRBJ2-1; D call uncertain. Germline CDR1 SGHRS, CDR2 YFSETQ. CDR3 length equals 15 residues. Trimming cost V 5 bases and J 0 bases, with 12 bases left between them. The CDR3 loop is CASRSGLSSYNEQFF. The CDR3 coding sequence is TGCGCCAGCAGATCCGGCTTAAGCTCCTACAATGAGCAGTTCTTC.

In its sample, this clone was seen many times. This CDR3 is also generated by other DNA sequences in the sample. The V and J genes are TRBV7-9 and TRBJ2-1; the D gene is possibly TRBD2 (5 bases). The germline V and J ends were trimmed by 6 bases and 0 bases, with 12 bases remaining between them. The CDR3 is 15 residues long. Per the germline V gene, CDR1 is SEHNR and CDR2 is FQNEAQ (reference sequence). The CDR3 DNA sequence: TGTGCCAGCAGTAGTAGGACTCGCTCCTACAATGAGCAGTTCTTC. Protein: CASSSRTRSYNEQFF.

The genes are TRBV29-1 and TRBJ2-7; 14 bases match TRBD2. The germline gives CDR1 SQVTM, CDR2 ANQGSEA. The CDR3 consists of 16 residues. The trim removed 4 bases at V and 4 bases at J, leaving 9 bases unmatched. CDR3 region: CSVVGGTSGSAYEQYF. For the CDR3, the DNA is TGCAGCGTTGTGGGTGGGACTAGCGGGAGTGCTTACGAGCAGTACTTC.

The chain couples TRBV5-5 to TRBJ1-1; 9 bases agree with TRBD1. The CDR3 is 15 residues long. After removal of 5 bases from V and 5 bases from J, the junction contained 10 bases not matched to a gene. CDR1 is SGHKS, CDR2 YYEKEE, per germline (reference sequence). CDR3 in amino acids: CASRHRTGVLTEAFF. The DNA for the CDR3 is TGTGCCAGCAGACATAGGACAGGGGTACTAACTGAAGCTTTCTTT.

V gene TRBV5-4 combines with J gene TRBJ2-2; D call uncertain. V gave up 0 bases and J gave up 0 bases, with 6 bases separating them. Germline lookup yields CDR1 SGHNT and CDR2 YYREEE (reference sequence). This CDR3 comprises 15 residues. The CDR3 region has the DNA TGTGCCAGCAGCTTGGGGCAGCCGAACACCGGGGAGCTGTTTTTT. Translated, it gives CASSLGQPNTGELFF.

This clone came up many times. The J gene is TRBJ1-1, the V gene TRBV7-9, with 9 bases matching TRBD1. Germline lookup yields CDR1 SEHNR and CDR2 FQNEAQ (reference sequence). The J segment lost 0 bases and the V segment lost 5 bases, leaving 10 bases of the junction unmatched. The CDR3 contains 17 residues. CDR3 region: CASSPGTGRPMNTEAFF. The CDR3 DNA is TGTGCCAGCAGCCCCGGGACAGGGCGTCCGATGAACACTGAAGCTTTCTTT.

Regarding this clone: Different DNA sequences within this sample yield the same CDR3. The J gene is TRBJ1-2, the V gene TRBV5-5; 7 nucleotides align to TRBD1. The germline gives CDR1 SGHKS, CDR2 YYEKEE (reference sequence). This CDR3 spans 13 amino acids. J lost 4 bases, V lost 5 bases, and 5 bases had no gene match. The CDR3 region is CASSLDRAYGYTF. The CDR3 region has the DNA TGTGCCAGCAGTCTAGACAGGGCCTATGGCTACACCTTC.

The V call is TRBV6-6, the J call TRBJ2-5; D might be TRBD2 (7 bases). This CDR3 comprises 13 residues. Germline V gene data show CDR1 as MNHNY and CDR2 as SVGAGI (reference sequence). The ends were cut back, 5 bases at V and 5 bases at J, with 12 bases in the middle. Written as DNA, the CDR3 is TGTGCCAGCAGTAGGACTAGGGGGGAGACCCAGTACTTC. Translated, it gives CASSRTRGETQYF.

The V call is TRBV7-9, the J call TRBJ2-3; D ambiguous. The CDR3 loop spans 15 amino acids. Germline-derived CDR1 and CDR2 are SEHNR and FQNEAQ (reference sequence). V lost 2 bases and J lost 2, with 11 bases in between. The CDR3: CASSLWQTDTDTQYF. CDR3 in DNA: TGTGCCAGCAGCTTATGGCAAACCGACACAGATACGCAGTATTTT.

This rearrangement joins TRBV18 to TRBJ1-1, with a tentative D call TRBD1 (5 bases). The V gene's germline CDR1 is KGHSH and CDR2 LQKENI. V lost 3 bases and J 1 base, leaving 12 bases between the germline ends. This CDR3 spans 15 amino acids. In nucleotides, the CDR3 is TGTGCCAGCTCACCGGGACCCCCGGCGAACACTGAAGCTTTCTTT. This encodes CASSPGPPANTEAFF.

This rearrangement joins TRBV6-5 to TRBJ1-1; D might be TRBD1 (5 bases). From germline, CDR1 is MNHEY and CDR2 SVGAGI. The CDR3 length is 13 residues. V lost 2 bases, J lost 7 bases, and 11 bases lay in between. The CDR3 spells CASSYRDVGEAFF. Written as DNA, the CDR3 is TGTGCCAGCAGTTACAGGGACGTTGGTGAAGCTTTCTTT.

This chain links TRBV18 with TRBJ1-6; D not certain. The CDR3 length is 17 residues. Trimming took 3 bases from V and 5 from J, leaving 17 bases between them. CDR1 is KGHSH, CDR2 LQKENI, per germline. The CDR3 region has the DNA TGTGCCAGCTCACCGAACCTGATTACAACCGATAATTCACCCCTCCACTTT. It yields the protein CASSPNLITTDNSPLHF.

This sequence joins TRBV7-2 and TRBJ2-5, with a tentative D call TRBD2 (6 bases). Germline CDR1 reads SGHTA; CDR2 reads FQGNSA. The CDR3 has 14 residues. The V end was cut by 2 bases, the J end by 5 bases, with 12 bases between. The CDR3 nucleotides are TGTGCCAGCAGCTTATTCGGGGGTGGCGAGACCCAGTACTTC. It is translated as CASSLFGGGETQYF.

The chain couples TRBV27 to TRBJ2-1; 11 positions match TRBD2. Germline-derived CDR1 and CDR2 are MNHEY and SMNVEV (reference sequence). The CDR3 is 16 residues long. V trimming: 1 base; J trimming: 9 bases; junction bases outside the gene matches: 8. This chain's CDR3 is CASSLYPTSGKGEQFF. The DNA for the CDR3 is TGTGCCAGCAGTTTATATCCGACTAGCGGGAAGGGTGAGCAGTTCTTC.

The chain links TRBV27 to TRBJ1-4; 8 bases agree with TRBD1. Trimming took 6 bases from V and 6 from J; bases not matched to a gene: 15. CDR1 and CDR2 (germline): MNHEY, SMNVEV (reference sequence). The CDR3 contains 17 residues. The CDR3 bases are TGTGCCAGCAGAAGGACAGGGAGAAGCCCGCAACATGAAAAACTGTTTTTT. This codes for CASRRTGRSPQHEKLFF.

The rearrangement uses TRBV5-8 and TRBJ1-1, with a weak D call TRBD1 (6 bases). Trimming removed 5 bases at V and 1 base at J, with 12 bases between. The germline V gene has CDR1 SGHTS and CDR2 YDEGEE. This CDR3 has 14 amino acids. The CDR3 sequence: CASSLWTANTEAFF. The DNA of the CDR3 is TGTGCCAGCAGTCTCTGGACAGCGAACACTGAAGCTTTCTTT.

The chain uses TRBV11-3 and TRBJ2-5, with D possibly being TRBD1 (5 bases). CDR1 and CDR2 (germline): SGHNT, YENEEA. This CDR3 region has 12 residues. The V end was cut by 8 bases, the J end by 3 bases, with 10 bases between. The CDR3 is CASSEGEETQYF. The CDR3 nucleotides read TGTGCCAGCTCGGAAGGGGAAGAGACCCAGTACTTC.

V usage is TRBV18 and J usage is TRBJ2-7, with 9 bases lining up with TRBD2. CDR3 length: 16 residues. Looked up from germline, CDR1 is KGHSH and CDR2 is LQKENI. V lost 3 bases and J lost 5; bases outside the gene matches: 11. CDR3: CASSPEILAGKDEQYF. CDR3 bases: TGTGCCAGCTCACCGGAGATCCTAGCGGGAAAGGACGAGCAGTACTTC.

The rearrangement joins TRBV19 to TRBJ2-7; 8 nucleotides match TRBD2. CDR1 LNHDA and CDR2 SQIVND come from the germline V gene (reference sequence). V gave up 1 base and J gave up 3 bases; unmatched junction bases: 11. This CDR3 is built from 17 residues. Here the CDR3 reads CASSIVLTGGSLYEQYF. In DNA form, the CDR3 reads TGTGCCAGTAGTATAGTATTGACGGGGGGGAGCCTCTACGAGCAGTACTTC.

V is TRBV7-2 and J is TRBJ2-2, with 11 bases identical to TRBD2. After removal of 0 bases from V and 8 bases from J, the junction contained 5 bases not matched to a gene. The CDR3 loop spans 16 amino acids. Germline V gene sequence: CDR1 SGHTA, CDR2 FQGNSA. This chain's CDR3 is CASSLASGRGRGELFF. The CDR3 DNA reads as TGTGCCAGCAGCTTAGCTAGCGGGAGGGGTAGAGGGGAGCTGTTTTTT. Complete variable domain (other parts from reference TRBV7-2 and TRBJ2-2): GAGVSQSPSNKVTEKGKDVELRCDPISGHTALYWYRQSLGQGLEFLIYFQGNSAPDKSGLPSDRFSAERTGGSVSTLTIQRTQQEDSAVYLCASSLASGRGRGELFFGEGSRLTVL.

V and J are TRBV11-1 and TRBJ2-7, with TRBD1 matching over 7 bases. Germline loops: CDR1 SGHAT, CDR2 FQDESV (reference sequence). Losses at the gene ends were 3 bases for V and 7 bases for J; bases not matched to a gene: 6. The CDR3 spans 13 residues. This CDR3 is CASSFDRVGEQYF. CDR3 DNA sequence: TGTGCCAGCAGCTTCGACAGGGTTGGGGAGCAGTACTTC.